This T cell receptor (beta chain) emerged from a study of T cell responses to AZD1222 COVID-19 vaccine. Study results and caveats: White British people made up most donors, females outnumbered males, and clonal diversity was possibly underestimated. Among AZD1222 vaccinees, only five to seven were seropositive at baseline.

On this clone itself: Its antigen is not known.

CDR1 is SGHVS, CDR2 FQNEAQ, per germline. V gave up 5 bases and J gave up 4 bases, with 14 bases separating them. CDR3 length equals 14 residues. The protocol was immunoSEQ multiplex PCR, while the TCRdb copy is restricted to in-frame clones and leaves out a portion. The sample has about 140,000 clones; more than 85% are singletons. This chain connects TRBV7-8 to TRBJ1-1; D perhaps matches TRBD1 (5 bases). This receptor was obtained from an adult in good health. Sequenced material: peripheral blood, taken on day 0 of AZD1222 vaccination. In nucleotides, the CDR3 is TGTGCCAGCAGCGTGAGGGGCGGGCGCACTGAAGCTTTCTTT. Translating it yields CASSVRGGRTEAFF.